This T cell receptor (beta chain) was documented in a study of post-analysis software for immune sequencing data. Turning to the study itself: There were relapsing-remitting, secondary progressive and progressive-relapsing multiple sclerosis among the disease courses included. Whole-study results and caveats: Controls showed significantly higher normalized Chao1 diversity than did multiple sclerosis patients. With TRBV5-6, TRBV5-1 and TRBV20-1 included, a handful of TRBV segments were more frequent in patients than in controls. Analysis by F measure revealed that same-batch samples clustered strongly together.

The CDR3 has 13 amino acids. The V gene's germline CDR1 is LNHDA and CDR2 SQIVND (reference sequence). V was pared by 6 bases and J by 2 bases, with 11 bases between. This clonotype was observed a few times. Its cognate antigen is unknown. Prepared libraries of TCR beta cDNA carried unique molecular identifiers. Input of roughly 0.95 to 11 million T cells yielded around 500,000 cDNA molecules. TCRdb re-called the PCR reads through MiXCR, storing one row per CDR3 protein. The table has 150,000 to 200,000 distinct CDR3 sequences, over 25% seen once; the top ten hold approximately 1.5%. Material: blood. The origin of this receptor is a girl aged 5 to 17 with multiple sclerosis. V is TRBV19 and J is TRBJ2-7; the D gene is possibly TRBD1 (6 bases). The CDR3 DNA sequence: TGTGCCAGTAGAGGACAGTCCACCTACGAGCAGTACTTC. This gives the protein CASRGQSTYEQYF.